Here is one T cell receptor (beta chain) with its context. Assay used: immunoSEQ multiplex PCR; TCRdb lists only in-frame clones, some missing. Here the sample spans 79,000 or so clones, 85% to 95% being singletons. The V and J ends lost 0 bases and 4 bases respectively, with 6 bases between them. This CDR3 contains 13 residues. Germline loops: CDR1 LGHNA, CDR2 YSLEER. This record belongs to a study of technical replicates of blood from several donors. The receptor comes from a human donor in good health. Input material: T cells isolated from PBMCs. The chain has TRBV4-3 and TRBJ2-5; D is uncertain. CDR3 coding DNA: TGCGCCAGCAGCCAAGATATGAGAGAGACCCAGTACTTC. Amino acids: CASSQDMRETQYF.